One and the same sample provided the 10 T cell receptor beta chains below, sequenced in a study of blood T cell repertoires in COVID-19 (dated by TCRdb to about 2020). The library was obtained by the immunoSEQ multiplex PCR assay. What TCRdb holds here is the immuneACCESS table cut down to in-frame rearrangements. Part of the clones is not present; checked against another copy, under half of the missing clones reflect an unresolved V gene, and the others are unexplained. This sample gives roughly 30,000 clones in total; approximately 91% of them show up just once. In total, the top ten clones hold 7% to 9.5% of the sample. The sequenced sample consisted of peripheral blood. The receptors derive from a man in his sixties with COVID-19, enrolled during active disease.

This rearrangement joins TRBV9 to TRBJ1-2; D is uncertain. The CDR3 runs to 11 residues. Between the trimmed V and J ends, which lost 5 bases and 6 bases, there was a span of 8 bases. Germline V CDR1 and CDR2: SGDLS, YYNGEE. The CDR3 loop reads CASSWGDGYTF. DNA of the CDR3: TGTGCCAGCAGTTGGGGAGATGGCTACACCTTC. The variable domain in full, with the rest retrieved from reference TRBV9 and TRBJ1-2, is DSGVTQTPKHLITATGQRVTLRCSPRSGDLSVYWYQQSLDQGLQFLIQYYNGEERAKGNILERFSAQQFPDLHSELNLSSLELGDSALYFCASSWGDGYTFGSGTRLTVV.

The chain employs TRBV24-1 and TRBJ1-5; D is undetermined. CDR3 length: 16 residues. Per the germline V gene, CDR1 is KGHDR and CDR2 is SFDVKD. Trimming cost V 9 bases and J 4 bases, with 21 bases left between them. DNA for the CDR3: TGTGCCACCGTAAAGAGACAAGGCCGAGGGAATCAGCCCCAGCATTTT. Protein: CATVKRQGRGNQPQHF.

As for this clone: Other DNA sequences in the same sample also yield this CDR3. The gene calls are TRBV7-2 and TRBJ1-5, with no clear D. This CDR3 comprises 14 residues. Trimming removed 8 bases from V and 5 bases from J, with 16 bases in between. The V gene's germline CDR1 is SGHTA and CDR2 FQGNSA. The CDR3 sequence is CASRRDSSYQPQHF. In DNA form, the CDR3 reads TGTGCCAGCCGCCGGGATAGCTCCTATCAGCCCCAGCATTTT.

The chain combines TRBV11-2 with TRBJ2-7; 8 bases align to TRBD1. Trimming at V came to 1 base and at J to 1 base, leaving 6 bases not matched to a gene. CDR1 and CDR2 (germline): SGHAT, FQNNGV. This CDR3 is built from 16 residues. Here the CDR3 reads CASSLGSGQESYEQYF. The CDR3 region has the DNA TGTGCCAGCAGCTTAGGTTCGGGACAGGAATCCTACGAGCAGTACTTC. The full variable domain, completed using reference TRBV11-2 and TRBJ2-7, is EAGVAQSPRYKIIEKRQSVAFWCNPISGHATLYWYQQILGQGPKLLIQFQNNGVVDDSQLPKDRFSAERLKGVDSTLKIQPAKLEDSAVYLCASSLGSGQESYEQYFGPGTRLTVT.

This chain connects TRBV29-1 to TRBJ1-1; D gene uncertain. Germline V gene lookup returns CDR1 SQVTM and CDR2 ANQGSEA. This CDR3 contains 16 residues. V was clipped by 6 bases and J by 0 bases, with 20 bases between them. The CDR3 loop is CSVRGEPFPMNTEAFF. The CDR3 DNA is TGCAGCGTCCGAGGAGAACCATTCCCAATGAACACTGAAGCTTTCTTT.

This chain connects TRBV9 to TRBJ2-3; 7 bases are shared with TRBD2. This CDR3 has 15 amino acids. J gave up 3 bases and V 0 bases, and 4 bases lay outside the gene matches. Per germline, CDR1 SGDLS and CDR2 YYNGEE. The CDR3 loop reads CASSVAVRETDTQYF. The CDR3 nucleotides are TGTGCCAGCAGCGTAGCTGTGCGGGAGACAGATACGCAGTATTTT.

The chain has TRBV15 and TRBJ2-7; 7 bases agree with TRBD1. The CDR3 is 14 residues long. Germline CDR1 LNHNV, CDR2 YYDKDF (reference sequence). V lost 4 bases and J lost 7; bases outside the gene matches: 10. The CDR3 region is CATSTNLQGMEQYF. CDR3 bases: TGTGCCACCAGCACCAATTTACAGGGGATGGAGCAGTACTTC.

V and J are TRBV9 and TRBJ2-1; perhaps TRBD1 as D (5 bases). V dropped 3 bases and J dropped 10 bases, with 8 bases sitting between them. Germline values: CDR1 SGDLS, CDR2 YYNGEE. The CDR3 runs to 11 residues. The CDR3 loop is CASSAGSEQFF. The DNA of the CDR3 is TGTGCCAGCAGCGCAGGGTCGGAGCAGTTCTTC.

This chain's CDR3 is CASSHLAGESYNEQFF. As DNA, the CDR3 is TGTGCCAGCAGTCACCTAGCGGGAGAGTCCTACAATGAGCAGTTCTTC. This chain uses TRBV28 with TRBJ2-1; 10 nucleotides match TRBD2. The CDR3 runs 16 residues. The germline V gene encodes CDR1 MDHEN and CDR2 SYDVKM. V was clipped by 5 bases and J by 1 base; unmatched bases: 5.

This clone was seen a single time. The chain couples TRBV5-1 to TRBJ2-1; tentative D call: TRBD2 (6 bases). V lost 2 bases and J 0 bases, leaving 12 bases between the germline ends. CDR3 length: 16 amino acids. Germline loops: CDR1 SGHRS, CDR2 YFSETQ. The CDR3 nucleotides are TGCGCCAGCAGCTTAGCAGGAGGGCTCTCCTACAATGAGCAGTTCTTC. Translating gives CASSLAGGLSYNEQFF.